Detailed here is one T cell receptor (beta chain). Its cognate antigen is unknown. The sample comes from a study of T cell repertoires in cytomegalovirus infection. In the study overall: It was the public TCR beta signatures that indicated both CMV infection and matching HLA type.

Notes on the study in general: HLA-C-restricted CMV clonotypes gave the most frequent clonotype in two of eight donors. Frequencies of public TCR beta families were cumulated, and this identified carriers of CMV plus the relevant HLA.

A single record per CDR3 protein comes from TCRdb applying MiXCR to the reads. Here the sample spans about 100,000 distinct CDR3 sequences, less than 25% being singletons. This CDR3 is built from 13 residues. Germline V gene sequence: CDR1 LNHDA, CDR2 SQIVND (reference sequence). This clonotype was sampled from a human donor in good health (CMV status not recorded). Some clones in this sample may be carry-over from other donors' samples. The chain has TRBV19 and TRBJ1-1, with TRBD1 identical over 7 bases. The sample taken for sequencing was CD8+ T cells from PBMCs. As DNA, the CDR3 is TGTGTAGGGGGGGGACAGAAGAACACTGAAGCTTTCTTT. Encoded protein: CVGGGQKNTEAFF.